The 26 T cell receptor beta chains below were found in one sample sequenced in a study of blood T cells in healthy people across ages. It was with a sample-barcoded 5' primer and a J-beta primer mix that a second PCR of roughly 6 to 12 cycles was run. TCRdb called the 5' RACE reads again in MiXCR, with one record for every CDR3 protein. The sample carries 700,000 to 950,000 distinct CDR3 sequences, approximately 39% recorded once. Specimen: blood. All receptors derive from a woman aged 55-70 years in good health.

The V gene is TRBV12-3 or TRBV12-4, the J gene TRBJ1-4; 7 bases line up with TRBD1. The CDR3 spans 14 residues. Trimming took 6 bases from V and 7 from J; bases not matched to a gene: 8. In DNA form, the CDR3 reads TGTGCCAGCAGCCCGGACAGGTTGAGTGAAAAACTGTTTTTT. This codes for CASSPDRLSEKLFF.

This clonotype appeared a single time. Germline is not matched at one junction end, which may reflect a read error. The CDR3 sequence is CASSVPSGSYNERFF. In DNA, the CDR3 is TGTGCCAGCAGCGTACCTTCCGGGTCCTACAATGAGCGGTTCTTC. The chain recombines TRBV7-9 with TRBJ2-1; D is uncertain. The CDR3 is made up of 15 amino acids. From germline, CDR1 is SEHNR and CDR2 FQNEAQ (reference sequence).

V gene TRBV24-1 combines with J gene TRBJ2-7, with D perhaps matching TRBD1 or TRBD2 (6 bases each). Germline CDR1 reads KGHDR; CDR2 reads SFDVKD. CDR3 length: 13 amino acids. With 4 bases removed from V and 5 bases from J, the gap between germline ends came to 11 bases. The CDR3 sequence is CATSETGRNEQYF. The CDR3 DNA reads TGTGCCACCAGTGAAACAGGGAGGAACGAGCAGTACTTC.

The table lists this clonotype with many counts. At one end the junction does not follow the germline gene, possibly because of a read error. The CDR3, as DNA: TGTGCCAGCAGGTTAGGTAGCGGGGCTCAAGAGACCCAGTACTTC. Its protein is CASRLGSGAQETQYF. The chain is built from TRBV12-3 or TRBV12-4 and TRBJ2-5, with 8 nucleotides matching TRBD2. CDR3 length: 15 amino acids.

V gene TRBV9 combines with J gene TRBJ2-3; D is undetermined. V lost 1 base and J lost 6, with 12 bases in between. The CDR3 is 14 amino acids. CDR1 and CDR2 from the germline V gene are SGDLS and YYNGEE. CDR3 protein: CASSVPAEVDTQYF. In DNA form, the CDR3 reads TGTGCCAGCAGCGTACCTGCTGAGGTCGATACGCAGTATTTT.

There are a few counts of this clonotype. The gene calls are TRBV9 and TRBJ2-1; perhaps TRBD2 as D (5 bases). The CDR3 sequence is 17 residues long. Germline-derived CDR1 and CDR2 are SGDLS and YYNGEE. V lost 5 bases to trimming and J lost 7 bases, with 25 bases between them. The chain's CDR3 is CASSQYLDHLGGNEQFF. CDR3 nucleotides: TGTGCCAGCAGTCAGTACTTAGACCATCTAGGCGGGAATGAGCAGTTCTTC.

This clonotype was observed a few times. This chain uses TRBV11-2 with TRBJ2-1; no clear D. V dropped 1 base and J dropped 9 bases, with 10 bases sitting between them. CDR3 size: 13 residues. Germline V gene lookup returns CDR1 SGHAT and CDR2 FQNNGV. The CDR3 sequence is CASSLVRDSEQFF. Written as DNA, the CDR3 is TGTGCCAGCAGCTTAGTAAGAGATAGTGAGCAGTTCTTC.

The chain couples TRBV6-6 to TRBJ1-2, with D maybe TRBD1 (5 bases). V lost 7 bases and J lost 9, with 12 bases in between. CDR1 is MNHNY and CDR2 is SVGAGI in the germline V gene (reference sequence). The CDR3 is 11 residues long. The CDR3 sequence is CASTDSLSYTF. The CDR3 DNA reads TGTGCCAGCACCGACAGTCTAAGCTACACCTTC.

A remark on this clonotype: At one end, the junction sequence differs from germline, possibly due to a read error. J is TRBJ1-4 and V is TRBV7-2; D call uncertain. From germline, CDR1 is SGHTA and CDR2 FQGNSA. CDR3 size: 14 residues. CDR3 region: CASKPGATNEKLFF. Here the CDR3 DNA reads TGTGCTAGCAAGCCCGGGGCAACTAATGAAAAACTGTTTTTT.

This clonotype showed up just a few times. CDR3 sequence: CSAPRTGPDKTQYF. The CDR3 DNA is TGCAGTGCGCCCAGGACAGGCCCCGACAAGACCCAGTACTTC. The V and J genes are TRBV20-1 and TRBJ2-5; 7 nucleotides line up with TRBD1. CDR3 size: 14 residues. V lost 6 bases and J lost 6; bases outside the gene matches: 13. In germline, CDR1 is DFQATT, CDR2 SNEGSKA (reference sequence).

The V call is TRBV7-2, the J call TRBJ2-1, with D possibly being TRBD1 or TRBD2 (6 bases each). The end of the DNA fits TRBJ2-7 better, so the J call may be wrong. Germline CDR1 is SGHTA and CDR2 is FQGNSA. This CDR3 is built from 16 residues. CDR3 amino acids: CASSFRGVGSYNEQYF. In DNA, the CDR3 is TGTGCCAGCAGCTTTAGGGGGGTCGGATCCTACAATGAGCAGTACTTC.

This clonotype was detected once. The chain carries TRBV20-1 and TRBJ2-1, with a tentative D call TRBD2 (6 bases). The CDR3 loop spans 13 amino acids. Trimming cost V 6 bases and J 4 bases, with 13 bases left between them. Germline V gene lookup returns CDR1 DFQATT and CDR2 SNEGSKA (reference sequence). CDR3 residues: CSADHRGYNEQFF. CDR3 nucleotide sequence: TGCAGTGCCGACCACCGGGGGTACAATGAGCAGTTCTTC.

V is TRBV9 and J is TRBJ2-7, with D perhaps given as TRBD1 or TRBD2 (5 bases each). This CDR3 is 17 amino acids long. From germline, CDR1 is SGDLS and CDR2 YYNGEE. V lost 0 bases, J lost 2 bases, and 18 bases lay in between. This CDR3 reads CASSVVGRGDGTYEQYF. CDR3 DNA: TGTGCCAGCAGCGTAGTGGGGCGTGGGGACGGAACCTACGAGCAGTACTTC.

This clonotype was counted only a few times. The chain carries TRBV21-1 and TRBJ2-7; TRBD1 is taken as the D call from the table, unchecked against the DNA. TRBV21-1 is given as a pseudogene. This CDR3 region has 16 residues. The CDR3 protein is CASSKKGTGRPYEQYF. The CDR3 nucleotides are TGTGCCAGCAGCAAAAAGGGGACAGGGAGACCCTACGAGCAGTACTTC.

The V gene is TRBV9, the J gene TRBJ2-7, with TRBD2 matching 13 bases. The germline CDR1 and CDR2 sequences are SGDLS and YYNGEE. V lost 0 bases to trimming and J lost 7 bases; unmatched junction nucleotides: 7. The CDR3 runs 16 residues. For the CDR3, the DNA is TGTGCCAGCAGCGTAGTAGGACTAGCGGGAGTAGATGAGCAGTACTTC. Translation: CASSVVGLAGVDEQYF.

The chain recombines TRBV24-1 with TRBJ2-1; D unclear. Germline CDR1 is KGHDR and CDR2 is SFDVKD. The CDR3 runs 16 residues. V was clipped by 4 bases and J by 3 bases, with 15 bases between them. CDR3 region: CATSDPLRSSYNEQFF. The CDR3 region has the DNA TGTGCCACCAGTGACCCCCTACGGAGCAGCTACAATGAGCAGTTCTTC.

The gene calls are TRBV6-5 and TRBJ1-2; the D is unclear. Trimming pared 10 bases from V and 8 bases from J, leaving 14 bases between. The CDR3 is made up of 11 amino acids. The germline V gene has CDR1 MNHEY and CDR2 SVGAGI. In nucleotides, the CDR3 is TGTGCCACCGGGAGAGATCTAGGCTACACCTTC. This codes for CATGRDLGYTF.

This clonotype occurred a few times. The chain joins TRBV6-1 to TRBJ1-1, with D possibly matching TRBD1 (6 bases). Germline V gene data show CDR1 as MNHNS and CDR2 as SASEGT. V shed 6 bases and J shed 5 bases, with 19 bases lying between them. The CDR3 consists of 15 residues. CDR3 region: CASSSSGGLGTEAFF. Here the CDR3 DNA reads TGTGCCAGCAGCTCAAGCGGGGGCCTGGGAACTGAAGCTTTCTTT.

The chain links TRBV18 to TRBJ2-1; D may be TRBD1 (5 bases). In germline, CDR1 is KGHSH, CDR2 LQKENI. The CDR3 is made up of 16 amino acids. Trimming removed 1 base from V and 4 bases from J, with 14 bases in between. This chain's CDR3 is CASSPQQSGSYNEQFF. For the CDR3, the DNA is TGTGCCAGCTCACCACAACAGTCAGGGTCGTACAATGAGCAGTTCTTC.

This clonotype was seen a single time. This chain joins TRBV7-8 and TRBJ2-1, with 9 bases that match TRBD2. CDR1 is SGHVS, CDR2 FQNEAQ, per germline. CDR3 length: 20 residues. V trimming: 1 base; J trimming: 0 bases; junction bases outside the gene matches: 13. The CDR3 nucleotides read TGTGCCAGCAGCTTAGGAGGCGCTAGCGGGGATGCGAGCTCCTACAATGAGCAGTTCTTC. It encodes CASSLGGASGDASSYNEQFF.

This clonotype was detected only a few times. The CDR3 loop reads CAISESTGGVQETQYF. The CDR3 DNA sequence: TGTGCCATCAGTGAGTCGACAGGGGGCGTCCAAGAGACCCAGTACTTC. The rearrangement links TRBV10-3 to TRBJ2-5; TRBD1 aligns across 10 bases. Germline V CDR1 and CDR2: ENHRY, SYGVKD. V shed 0 bases and J 1 base; nucleotides not matched to a gene: 2. This CDR3 is 16 amino acids long.

The rearrangement links TRBV20-1 to TRBJ1-6; possible D gene TRBD1, 6 bases. This CDR3 has 14 amino acids. From germline, CDR1 is DFQATT and CDR2 SNEGSKA (reference sequence). Trimming took 2 bases from V and 6 from J, leaving 11 bases between them. CDR3 bases: TGCAGTGCTAGAAAACAGGGAGGTAATTCACCCCTCCACTTT. This codes for CSARKQGGNSPLHF.

This clonotype was seen only a few times. The chain couples TRBV29-1 to TRBJ2-1; D not certain. Germline V gene sequence: CDR1 SQVTM, CDR2 ANQGSEA. The CDR3 covers 11 residues. The V end was cut by 8 bases, the J end by 0 bases, with 5 bases between. The CDR3 spells CSKSSYNEQFF. Here the CDR3 DNA reads TGCAGCAAGAGCTCCTACAATGAGCAGTTCTTC.

The rearrangement uses TRBV12-3 or TRBV12-4 and TRBJ1-2, with D unclear. V shed 1 base and J shed 6 bases, with 3 bases lying between them. The CDR3 extends over 11 amino acids. The CDR3 bases are TGTGCCAGCAGTTTAGGGAATGGCTACACCTTC. Translating it yields CASSLGNGYTF.

The chain is built from TRBV20-1 and TRBJ2-1, with 8 bases identical to TRBD2. The CDR3 has 15 residues. Germline V lookup: CDR1 DFQATT, CDR2 SNEGSKA (reference sequence). V was clipped by 1 base and J by 0 bases; unmatched bases: 2. The CDR3 loop is CSARGAGGSYNEQFF. The CDR3 nucleotides are TGCAGTGCTAGAGGGGCGGGAGGCTCCTACAATGAGCAGTTCTTC.

The genes are TRBV7-2 and TRBJ2-4; D gene unclear. Germline V gene sequence: CDR1 SGHTA, CDR2 FQGNSA. The CDR3 is 11 residues long. V was cut by 11 bases and J by 2 bases, with 7 bases left in between. CDR3 amino acids: CARISKNIQYF. The DNA for the CDR3 is TGTGCCCGGATATCCAAAAACATTCAGTACTTC.